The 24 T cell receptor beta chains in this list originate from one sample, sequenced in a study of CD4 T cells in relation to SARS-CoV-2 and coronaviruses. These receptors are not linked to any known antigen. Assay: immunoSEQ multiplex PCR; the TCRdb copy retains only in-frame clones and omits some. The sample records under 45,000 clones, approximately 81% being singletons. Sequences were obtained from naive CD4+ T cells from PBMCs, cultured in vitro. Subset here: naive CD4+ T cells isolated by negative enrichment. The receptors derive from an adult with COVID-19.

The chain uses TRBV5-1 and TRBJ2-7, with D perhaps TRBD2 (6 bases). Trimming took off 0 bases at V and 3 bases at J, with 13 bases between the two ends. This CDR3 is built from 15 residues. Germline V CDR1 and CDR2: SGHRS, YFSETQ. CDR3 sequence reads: CASSLVPTSIYEQYF. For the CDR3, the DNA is TGCGCCAGCAGCTTGGTCCCGACTAGTATCTACGAGCAGTACTTC.

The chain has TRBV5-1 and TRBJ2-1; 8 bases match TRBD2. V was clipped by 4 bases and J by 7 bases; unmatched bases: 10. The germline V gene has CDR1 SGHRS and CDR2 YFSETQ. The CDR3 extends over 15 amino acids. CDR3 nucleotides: TGCGCCAGCAGCCCCCGAGCGGGAGTGTCAAATGAGCAGTTCTTC. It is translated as CASSPRAGVSNEQFF.

CDR3 coding DNA: TGTGCCAGCAGCCCATCATCCCCAGGAAAAGCTGAAGCTTTCTTT. Translating gives CASSPSSPGKAEAFF. The V gene is TRBV9, the J gene TRBJ1-1; D call uncertain. CDR1 SGDLS and CDR2 YYNGEE come from the germline V gene. The V end lost 4 bases, the J end lost 6 bases, and 19 bases lay between the germline ends. There are 15 residues in the CDR3.

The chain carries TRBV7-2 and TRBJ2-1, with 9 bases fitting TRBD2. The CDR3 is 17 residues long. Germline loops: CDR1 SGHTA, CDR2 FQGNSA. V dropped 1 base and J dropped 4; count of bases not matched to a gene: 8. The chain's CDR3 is CASSLEWAGGPYNEQFF. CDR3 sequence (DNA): TGTGCCAGCAGCTTAGAATGGGCGGGAGGGCCATACAATGAGCAGTTCTTC.

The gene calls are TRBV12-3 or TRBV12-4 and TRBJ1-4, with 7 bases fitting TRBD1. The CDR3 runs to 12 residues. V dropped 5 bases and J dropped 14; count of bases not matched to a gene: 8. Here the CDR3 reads CASSPTGTGLFF. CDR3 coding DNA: TGTGCCAGCAGTCCGACAGGGACGGGTCTGTTTTTT.

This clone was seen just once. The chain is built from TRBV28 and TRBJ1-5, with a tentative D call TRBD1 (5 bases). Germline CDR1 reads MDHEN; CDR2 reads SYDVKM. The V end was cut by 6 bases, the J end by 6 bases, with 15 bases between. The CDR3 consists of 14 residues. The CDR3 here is CASSSGPGGQPQHF. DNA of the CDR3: TGTGCCAGCAGCTCGGGGCCGGGGGGTCAGCCCCAGCATTTT.

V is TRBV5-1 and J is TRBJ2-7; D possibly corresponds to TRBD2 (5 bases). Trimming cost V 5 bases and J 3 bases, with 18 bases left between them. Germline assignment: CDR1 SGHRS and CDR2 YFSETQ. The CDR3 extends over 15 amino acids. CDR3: CASRRGSNPGYEQYF. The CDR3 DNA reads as TGCGCCAGCAGACGTGGGAGCAATCCCGGCTACGAGCAGTACTTC.

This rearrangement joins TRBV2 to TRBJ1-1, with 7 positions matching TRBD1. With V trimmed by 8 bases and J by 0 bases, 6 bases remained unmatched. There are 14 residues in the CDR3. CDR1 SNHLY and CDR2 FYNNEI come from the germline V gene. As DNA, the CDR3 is TGTGCCAGCGAACGACAGGGCATGAACACTGAAGCTTTCTTT. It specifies CASERQGMNTEAFF.

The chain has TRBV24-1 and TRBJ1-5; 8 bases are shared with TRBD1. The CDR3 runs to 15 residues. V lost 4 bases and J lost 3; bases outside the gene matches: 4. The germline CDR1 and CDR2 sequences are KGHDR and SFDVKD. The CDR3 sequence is CATSERQGNNQPQHF. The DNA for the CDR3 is TGTGCCACCAGTGAGAGACAGGGGAACAATCAGCCCCAGCATTTT.

Here the CDR3 reads CASTRTDSDTQYF. The CDR3 coding sequence is TGTGCCAGCACGCGGACGGATTCAGATACGCAGTATTTT. This chain uses TRBV6-5 with TRBJ2-3; D remains ambiguous. Germline assignment: CDR1 MNHEY and CDR2 SVGAGI. V shed 7 bases and J shed 4 bases, with 12 bases lying between them. The CDR3 totals 13 residues.

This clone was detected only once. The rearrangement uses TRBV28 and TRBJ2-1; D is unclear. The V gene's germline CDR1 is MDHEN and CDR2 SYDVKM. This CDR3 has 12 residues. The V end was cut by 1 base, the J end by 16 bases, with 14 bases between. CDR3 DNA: TGTGCCAGCAGTTTATTGGCTAAAGGCCCCTTCTTC. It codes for CASSLLAKGPFF.

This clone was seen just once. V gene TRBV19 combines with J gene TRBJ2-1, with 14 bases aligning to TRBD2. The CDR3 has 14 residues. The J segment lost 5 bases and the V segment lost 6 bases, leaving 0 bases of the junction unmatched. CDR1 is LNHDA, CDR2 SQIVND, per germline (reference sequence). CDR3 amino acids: CASRTSGRDNEQFF. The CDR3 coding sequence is TGTGCCAGTAGGACTAGCGGGAGGGACAATGAGCAGTTCTTC.

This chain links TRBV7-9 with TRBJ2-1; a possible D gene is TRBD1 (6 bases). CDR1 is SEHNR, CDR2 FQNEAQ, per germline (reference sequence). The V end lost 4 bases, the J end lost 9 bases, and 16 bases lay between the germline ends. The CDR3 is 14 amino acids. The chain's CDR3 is CASSSSRTVGEQFF. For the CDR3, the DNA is TGTGCCAGCAGCTCCTCCAGGACAGTCGGTGAGCAGTTCTTC.

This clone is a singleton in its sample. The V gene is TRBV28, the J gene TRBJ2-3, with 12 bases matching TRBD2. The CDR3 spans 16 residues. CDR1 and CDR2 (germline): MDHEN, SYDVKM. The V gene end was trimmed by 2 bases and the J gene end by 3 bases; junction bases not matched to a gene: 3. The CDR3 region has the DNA TGTGCCAGCAGTTTAGGTGGACTAGCGGGAACAGATACGCAGTATTTT. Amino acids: CASSLGGLAGTDTQYF.

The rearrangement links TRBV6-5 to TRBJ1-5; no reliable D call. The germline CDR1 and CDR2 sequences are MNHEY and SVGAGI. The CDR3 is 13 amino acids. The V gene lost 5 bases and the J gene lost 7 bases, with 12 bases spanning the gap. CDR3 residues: CASSLKGDQPQHF. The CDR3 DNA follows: TGTGCCAGCAGTCTTAAGGGTGACCAGCCCCAGCATTTT.

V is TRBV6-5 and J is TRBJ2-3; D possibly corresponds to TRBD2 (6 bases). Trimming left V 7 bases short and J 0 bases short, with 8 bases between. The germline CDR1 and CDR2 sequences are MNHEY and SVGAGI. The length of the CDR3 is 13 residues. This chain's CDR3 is CASKRGSTDTQYF. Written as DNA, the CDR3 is TGTGCCAGCAAACGGGGGAGCACAGATACGCAGTATTTT.

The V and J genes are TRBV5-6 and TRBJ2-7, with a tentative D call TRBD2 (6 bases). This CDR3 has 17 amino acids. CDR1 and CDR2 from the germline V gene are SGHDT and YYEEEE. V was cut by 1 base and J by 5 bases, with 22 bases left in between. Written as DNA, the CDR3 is TGTGCCAGCAGCTTGTTGGAGGGGAGATTGATTCCGGACGAGCAGTACTTC. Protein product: CASSLLEGRLIPDEQYF.

The CDR3 sequence: CSVEGTSGIVGQFF. Here the CDR3 DNA reads TGCAGCGTTGAAGGAACTAGCGGGATAGTTGGGCAGTTCTTC. The chain couples TRBV29-1 to TRBJ2-1, with 10 bases fitting TRBD2. CDR3 length equals 14 residues. The J segment lost 12 bases and the V segment lost 1 base, leaving 9 bases of the junction unmatched. The V gene's germline CDR1 is SQVTM and CDR2 ANQGSEA.

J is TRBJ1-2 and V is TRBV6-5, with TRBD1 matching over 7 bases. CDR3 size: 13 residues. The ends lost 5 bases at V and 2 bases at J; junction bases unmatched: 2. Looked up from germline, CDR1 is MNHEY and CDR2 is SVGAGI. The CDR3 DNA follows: TGTGCCAGCAGTAGGGGACAGAACTATGGCTACACCTTC. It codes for CASSRGQNYGYTF.

The DNA of the CDR3 is TGTGCCAGCAGGGCGGGCAGGAGTGATCAGCCCCAGCATTTT. Its protein is CASRAGRSDQPQHF. V is TRBV2 and J is TRBJ1-5; D is uncertain. This CDR3 has 14 amino acids. V dropped 6 bases and J dropped 5 bases, with 14 bases sitting between them. CDR1 SNHLY and CDR2 FYNNEI come from the germline V gene.

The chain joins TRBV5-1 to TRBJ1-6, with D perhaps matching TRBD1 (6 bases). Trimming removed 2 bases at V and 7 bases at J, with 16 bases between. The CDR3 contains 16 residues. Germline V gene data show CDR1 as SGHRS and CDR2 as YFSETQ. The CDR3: CASSLGDNLGNSPLHF. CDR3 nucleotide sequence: TGCGCCAGCAGCTTAGGGGACAACCTAGGCAATTCACCCCTCCACTTT.

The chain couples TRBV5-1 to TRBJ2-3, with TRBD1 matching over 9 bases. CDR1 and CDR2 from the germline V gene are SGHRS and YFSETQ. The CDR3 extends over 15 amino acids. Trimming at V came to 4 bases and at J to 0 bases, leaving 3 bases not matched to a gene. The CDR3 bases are TGCGCCAGCAGCGAACAGGGGGCCAGCACAGATACGCAGTATTTT. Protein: CASSEQGASTDTQYF.

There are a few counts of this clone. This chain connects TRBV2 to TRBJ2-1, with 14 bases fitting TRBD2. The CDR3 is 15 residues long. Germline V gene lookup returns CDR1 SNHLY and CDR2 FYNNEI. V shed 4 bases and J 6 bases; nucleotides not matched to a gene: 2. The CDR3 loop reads CASSGGTSGSNEQFF. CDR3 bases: TGTGCCAGCAGTGGGGGGACTAGCGGGAGCAATGAGCAGTTCTTC.

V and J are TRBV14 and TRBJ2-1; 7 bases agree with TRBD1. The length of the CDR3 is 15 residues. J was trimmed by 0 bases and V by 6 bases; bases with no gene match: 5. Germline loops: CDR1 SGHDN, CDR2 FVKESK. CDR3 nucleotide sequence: TGTGCCAGCAGGCACAGGGGAATCTCCTACAATGAGCAGTTCTTC. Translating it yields CASRHRGISYNEQFF.